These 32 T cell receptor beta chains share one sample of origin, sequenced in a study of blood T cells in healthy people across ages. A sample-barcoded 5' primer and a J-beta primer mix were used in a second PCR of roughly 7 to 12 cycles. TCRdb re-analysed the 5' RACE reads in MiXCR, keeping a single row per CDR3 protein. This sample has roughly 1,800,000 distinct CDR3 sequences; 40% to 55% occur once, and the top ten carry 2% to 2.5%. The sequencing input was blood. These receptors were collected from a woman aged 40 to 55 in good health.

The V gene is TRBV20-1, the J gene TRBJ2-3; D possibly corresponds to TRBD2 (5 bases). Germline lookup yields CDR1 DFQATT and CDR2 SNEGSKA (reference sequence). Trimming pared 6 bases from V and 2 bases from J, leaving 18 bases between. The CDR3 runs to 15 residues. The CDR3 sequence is CSATSSSKLTDTQYF. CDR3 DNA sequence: TGCAGTGCCACATCATCTAGCAAACTCACAGATACGCAGTATTTT.

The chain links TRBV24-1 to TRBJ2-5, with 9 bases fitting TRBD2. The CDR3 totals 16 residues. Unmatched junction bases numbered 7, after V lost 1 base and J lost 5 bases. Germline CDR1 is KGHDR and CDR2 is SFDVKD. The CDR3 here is CATSDFLAGGLETQYF. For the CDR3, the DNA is TGTGCCACCAGTGATTTCCTCGCGGGGGGGTTGGAGACCCAGTACTTC.

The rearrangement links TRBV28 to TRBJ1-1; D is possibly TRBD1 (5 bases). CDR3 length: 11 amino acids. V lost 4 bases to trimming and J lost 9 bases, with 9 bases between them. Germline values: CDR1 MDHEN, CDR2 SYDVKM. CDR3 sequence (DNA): TGTGCCAGCAGTTCCGGGGGTAAAGCTTTCTTT. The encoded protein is CASSSGGKAFF. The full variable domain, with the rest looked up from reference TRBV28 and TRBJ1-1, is DVKVTQSSRYLVKRTGEKVFLECVQDMDHENMFWYRQDPGLGLRLIYFSYDVKMKEKGDIPEGYSVSREKKERFSLILESASTNQTSMYLCASSSGGKAFFGQGTRLTVV.

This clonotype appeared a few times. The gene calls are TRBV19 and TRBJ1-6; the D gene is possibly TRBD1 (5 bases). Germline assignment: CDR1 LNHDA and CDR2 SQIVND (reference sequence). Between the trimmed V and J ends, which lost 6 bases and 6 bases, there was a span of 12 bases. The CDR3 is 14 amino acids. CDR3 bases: TGTGCCAGTAGCGGGGGTCCAGGTAATTCACCCCTCCACTTT. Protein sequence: CASSGGPGNSPLHF. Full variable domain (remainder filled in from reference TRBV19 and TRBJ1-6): DGGITQSPKYLFRKEGQNVTLSCEQNLNHDAMYWYRQDPGQGLRLIYYSQIVNDFQKGDIAEGYSVSREKKESFPLTVTSAQKNPTAFYLCASSGGPGNSPLHFGNGTRLTVT.

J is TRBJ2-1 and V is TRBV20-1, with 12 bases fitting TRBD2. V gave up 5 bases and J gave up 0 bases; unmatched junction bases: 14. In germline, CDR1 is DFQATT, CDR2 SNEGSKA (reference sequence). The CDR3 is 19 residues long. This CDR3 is CSALRLWPSGGGSYNEQFF. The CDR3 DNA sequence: TGCAGTGCTCTGCGCTTATGGCCTAGCGGGGGGGGCTCCTACAATGAGCAGTTCTTC.

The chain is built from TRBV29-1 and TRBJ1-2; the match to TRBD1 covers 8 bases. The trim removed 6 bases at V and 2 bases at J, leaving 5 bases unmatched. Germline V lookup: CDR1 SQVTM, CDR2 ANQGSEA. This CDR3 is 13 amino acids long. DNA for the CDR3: TGCAGCGTAAGCGGACAGGGCAACTATGGCTACACCTTC. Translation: CSVSGQGNYGYTF.

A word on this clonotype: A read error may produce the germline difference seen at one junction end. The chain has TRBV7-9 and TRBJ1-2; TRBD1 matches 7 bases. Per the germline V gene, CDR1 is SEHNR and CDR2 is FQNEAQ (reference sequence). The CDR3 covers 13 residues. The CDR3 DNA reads TGCGCCAGCAGCCAACAGGGGTTGCATGGCTACACCTTC. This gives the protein CASSQQGLHGYTF.

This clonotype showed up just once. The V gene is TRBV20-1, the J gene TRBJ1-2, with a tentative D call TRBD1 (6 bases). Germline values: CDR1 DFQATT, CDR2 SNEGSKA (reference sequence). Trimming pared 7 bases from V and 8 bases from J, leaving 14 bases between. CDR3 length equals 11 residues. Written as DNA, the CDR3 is TGCAGTGTTCCGGGGGCGGGGGGCTACACCTTC. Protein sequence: CSVPGAGGYTF.

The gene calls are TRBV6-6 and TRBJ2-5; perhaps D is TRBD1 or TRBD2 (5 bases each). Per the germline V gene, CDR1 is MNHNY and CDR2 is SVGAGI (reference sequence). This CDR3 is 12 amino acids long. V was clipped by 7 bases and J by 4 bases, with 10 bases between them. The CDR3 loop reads CASTGPGETQYF. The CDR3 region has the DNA TGTGCCAGCACGGGGCCTGGAGAGACCCAGTACTTC.

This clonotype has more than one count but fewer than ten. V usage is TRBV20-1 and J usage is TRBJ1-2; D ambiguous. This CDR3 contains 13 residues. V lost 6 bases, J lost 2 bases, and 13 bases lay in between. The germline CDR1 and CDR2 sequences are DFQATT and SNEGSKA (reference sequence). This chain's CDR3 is CSAMGSSNYGYTF. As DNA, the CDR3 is TGCAGTGCAATGGGTAGTTCAAACTATGGCTACACCTTC.

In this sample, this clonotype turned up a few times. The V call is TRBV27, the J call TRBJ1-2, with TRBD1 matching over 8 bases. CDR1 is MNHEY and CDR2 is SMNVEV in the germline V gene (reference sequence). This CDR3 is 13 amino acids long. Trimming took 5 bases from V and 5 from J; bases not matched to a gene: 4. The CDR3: CASSTQGAYGYTF. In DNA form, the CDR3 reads TGTGCCAGCAGTACTCAGGGGGCTTATGGCTACACCTTC.

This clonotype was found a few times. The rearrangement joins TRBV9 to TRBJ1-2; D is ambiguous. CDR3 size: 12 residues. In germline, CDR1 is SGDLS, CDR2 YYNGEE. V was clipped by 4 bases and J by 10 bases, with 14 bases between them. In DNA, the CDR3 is TGTGCCAGCAGCAGTCCTACAGCCTCCTACACCTTC. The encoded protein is CASSSPTASYTF. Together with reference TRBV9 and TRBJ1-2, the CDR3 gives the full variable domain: DSGVTQTPKHLITATGQRVTLRCSPRSGDLSVYWYQQSLDQGLQFLIQYYNGEERAKGNILERFSAQQFPDLHSELNLSSLELGDSALYFCASSSPTASYTFGSGTRLTVV.

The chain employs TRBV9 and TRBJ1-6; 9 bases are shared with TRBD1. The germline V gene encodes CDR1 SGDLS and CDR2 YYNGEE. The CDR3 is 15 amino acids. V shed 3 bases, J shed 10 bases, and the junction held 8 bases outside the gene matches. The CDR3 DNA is TGTGCCAGCAGCGGGGGGACAGGGACACGGTCACCCCTCCACTTT. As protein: CASSGGTGTRSPLHF.

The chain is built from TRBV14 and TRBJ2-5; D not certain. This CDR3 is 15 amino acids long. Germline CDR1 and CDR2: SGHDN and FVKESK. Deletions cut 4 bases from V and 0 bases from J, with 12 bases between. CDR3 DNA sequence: TGTGCCAGCAGCCCTCAGAAGGGAAACCAAGAGACCCAGTACTTC. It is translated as CASSPQKGNQETQYF.

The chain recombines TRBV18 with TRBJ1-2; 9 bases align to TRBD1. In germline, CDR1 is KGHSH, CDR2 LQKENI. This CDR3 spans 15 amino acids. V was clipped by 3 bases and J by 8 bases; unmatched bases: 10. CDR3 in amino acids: CASSPQRDRAFGYTF. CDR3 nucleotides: TGTGCCAGCTCACCGCAGCGGGACAGGGCTTTCGGCTACACCTTC. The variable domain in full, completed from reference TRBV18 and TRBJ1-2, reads NAGVMQNPRHLVRRRGQEARLRCSPMKGHSHVYWYRQLPEEGLKFMVYLQKENIIDESGMPKERFSAEFPKEGPSILRIQQVVRGDSAAYFCASSPQRDRAFGYTFGSGTRLTVV.

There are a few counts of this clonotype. CDR3 loop: CASSQDERAFTF. CDR3 coding DNA: TGTGCCAGCAGCCAAGACGAAAGAGCCTTCACCTTC. The chain joins TRBV4-2 to TRBJ1-2; D gene ambiguous. V was pared by 0 bases and J by 13 bases, with 12 bases between. This CDR3 is built from 12 residues. Germline CDR1 LGHNA, CDR2 YNFKEQ.

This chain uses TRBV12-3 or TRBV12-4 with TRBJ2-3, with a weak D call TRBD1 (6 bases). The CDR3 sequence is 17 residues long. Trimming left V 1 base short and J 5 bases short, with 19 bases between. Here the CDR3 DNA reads TGTGCCAGCAGTTTAGACAGTCGAGGCAGGGGCGGAGATACGCAGTATTTT. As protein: CASSLDSRGRGGDTQYF.

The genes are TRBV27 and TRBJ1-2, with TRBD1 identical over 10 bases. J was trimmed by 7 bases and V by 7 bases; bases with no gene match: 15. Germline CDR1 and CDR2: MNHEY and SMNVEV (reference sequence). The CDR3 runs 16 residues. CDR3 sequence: CASTKAASGQGGGYTF. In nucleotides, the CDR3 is TGTGCCAGCACCAAGGCCGCATCCGGACAGGGGGGTGGCTACACCTTC.

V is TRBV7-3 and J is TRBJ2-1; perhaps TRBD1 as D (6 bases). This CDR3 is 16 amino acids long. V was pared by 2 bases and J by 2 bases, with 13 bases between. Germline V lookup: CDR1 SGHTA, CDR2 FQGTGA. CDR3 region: CASSLGQGLAYNEQFF. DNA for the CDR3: TGTGCCAGCAGCTTAGGGCAGGGGTTAGCCTACAATGAGCAGTTCTTC.

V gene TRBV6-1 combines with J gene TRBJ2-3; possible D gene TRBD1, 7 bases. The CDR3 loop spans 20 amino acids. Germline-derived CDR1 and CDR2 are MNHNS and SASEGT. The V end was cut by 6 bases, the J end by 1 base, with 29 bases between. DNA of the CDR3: TGTGCCAGCAGCCGATCTAGTGGAGGGGTGACAGGGACACGCACAGATACGCAGTATTTT. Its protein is CASSRSSGGVTGTRTDTQYF.

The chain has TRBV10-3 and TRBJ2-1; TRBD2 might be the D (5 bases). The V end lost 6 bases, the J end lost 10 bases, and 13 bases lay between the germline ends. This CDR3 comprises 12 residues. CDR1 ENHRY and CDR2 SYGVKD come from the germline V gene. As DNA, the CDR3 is TGTGCCATCAGGGAGACTTCGGGGGAGCAGTTCTTC. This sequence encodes CAIRETSGEQFF.

The CDR3: CASSLMFGISTDTQYF. In nucleotides, the CDR3 is TGTGCCAGCAGTTTAATGTTCGGAATTAGCACAGATACGCAGTATTTT. The V gene is TRBV27, the J gene TRBJ2-3; D not resolved. The germline gives CDR1 MNHEY, CDR2 SMNVEV (reference sequence). Trimming took 2 bases from V and 0 from J, leaving 12 bases between them. The CDR3 has 16 residues.

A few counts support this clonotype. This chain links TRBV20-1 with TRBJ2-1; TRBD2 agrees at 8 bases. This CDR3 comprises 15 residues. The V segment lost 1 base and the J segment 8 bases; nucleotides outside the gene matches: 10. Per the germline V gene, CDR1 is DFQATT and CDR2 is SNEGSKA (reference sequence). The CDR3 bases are TGCAGTGCTAGAGTAACTAGCGGCTGGGTCGATGAGCAGTTCTTC. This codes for CSARVTSGWVDEQFF.

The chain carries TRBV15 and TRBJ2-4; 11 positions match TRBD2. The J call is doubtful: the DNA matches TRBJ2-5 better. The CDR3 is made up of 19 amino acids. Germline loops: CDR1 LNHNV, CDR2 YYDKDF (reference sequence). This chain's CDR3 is CATSRSLTRGLAVQETQYF. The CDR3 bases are TGTGCCACCAGCAGGTCGCTAACCCGGGGACTAGCGGTCCAAGAGACCCAGTACTTC.

CDR3 nucleotide sequence: TGCGCCAGCAGCCAAGTCACCCCCGAGGAGCGGGAGGGCCCTACGCAGTATTTT. It is translated as CASSQVTPEEREGPTQYF. V is TRBV4-1 and J is TRBJ2-3; the match to TRBD2 covers 10 bases. This CDR3 region has 18 residues. CDR1 MGHRA and CDR2 YSYEKL come from the germline V gene. Losses at the gene ends were 1 base for V and 8 bases for J; bases not matched to a gene: 15.

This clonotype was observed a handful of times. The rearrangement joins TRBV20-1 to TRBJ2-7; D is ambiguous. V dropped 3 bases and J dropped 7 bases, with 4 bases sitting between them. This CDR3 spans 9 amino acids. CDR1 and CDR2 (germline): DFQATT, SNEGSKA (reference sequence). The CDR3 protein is CSASAEQYF. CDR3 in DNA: TGCAGTGCTAGCGCGGAGCAGTACTTC.

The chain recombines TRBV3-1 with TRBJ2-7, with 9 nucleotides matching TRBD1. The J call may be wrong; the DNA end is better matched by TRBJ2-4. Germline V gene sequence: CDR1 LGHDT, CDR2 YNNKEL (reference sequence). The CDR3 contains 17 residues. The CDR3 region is CASSLARDRVPLNIQYF. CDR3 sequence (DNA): TGTGCCAGCAGCCTAGCCCGGGACAGGGTTCCCCTAAACATTCAGTACTTC.

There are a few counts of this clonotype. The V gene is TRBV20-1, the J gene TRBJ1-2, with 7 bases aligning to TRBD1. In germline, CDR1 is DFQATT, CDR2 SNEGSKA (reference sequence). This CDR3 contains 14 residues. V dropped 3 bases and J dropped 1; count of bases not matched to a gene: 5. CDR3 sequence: CSARTGRGNYGYTF. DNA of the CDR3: TGCAGTGCTAGGACAGGGAGGGGTAACTATGGCTACACCTTC.

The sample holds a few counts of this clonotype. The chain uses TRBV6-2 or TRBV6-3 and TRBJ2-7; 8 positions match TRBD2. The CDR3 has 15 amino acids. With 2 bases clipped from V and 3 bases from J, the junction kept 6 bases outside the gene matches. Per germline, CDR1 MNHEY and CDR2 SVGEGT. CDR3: CASSYPGGGSYEQYF. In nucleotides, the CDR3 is TGTGCCAGCAGTTACCCGGGAGGGGGAAGCTACGAGCAGTACTTC.

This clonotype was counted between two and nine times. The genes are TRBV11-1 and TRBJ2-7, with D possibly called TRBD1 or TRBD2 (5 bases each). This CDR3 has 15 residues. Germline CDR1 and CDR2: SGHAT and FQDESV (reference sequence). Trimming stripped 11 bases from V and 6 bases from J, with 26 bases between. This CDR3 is CASRPEDTPGREQYF. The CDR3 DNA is TGTGCCTCCAGGCCCGAAGATACCCCGGGACGCGAGCAGTACTTC.

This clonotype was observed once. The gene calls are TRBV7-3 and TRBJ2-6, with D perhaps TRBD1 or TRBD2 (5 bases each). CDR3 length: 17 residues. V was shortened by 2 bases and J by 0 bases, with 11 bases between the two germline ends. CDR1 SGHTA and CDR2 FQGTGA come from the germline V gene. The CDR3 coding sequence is TGTGCCAGCAGCTTATACGGGACGAACTCTGGGGCCAACGTCCTGACTTTC. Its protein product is CASSLYGTNSGANVLTF.

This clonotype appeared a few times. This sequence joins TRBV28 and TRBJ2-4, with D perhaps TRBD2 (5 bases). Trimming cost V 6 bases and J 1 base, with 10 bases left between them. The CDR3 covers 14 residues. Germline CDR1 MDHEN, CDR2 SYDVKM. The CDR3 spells CASSRGDAKNIQYF. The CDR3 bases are TGTGCCAGCAGCCGGGGAGACGCCAAAAACATTCAGTACTTC.